Here is one T cell receptor beta chain with its context. The antigen is not known. This record comes from a study of post-analysis software for immune sequencing data. Study summary: Disease trajectories encompassed relapsing-remitting, secondary progressive and progressive-relapsing multiple sclerosis. Overall study results and limits: People with multiple sclerosis had a significantly lower normalized Chao1 diversity than controls did. Compared with controls, patients had more of about 5 TRBV segments, including TRBV5-6, TRBV5-1 and TRBV20-1.

The library was made from cDNA and included unique molecular identifiers. Approximately 500,000 cDNA molecules were obtained per 1 to 10 million input T cells. TCRdb re-analysed the PCR reads in MiXCR, keeping a single row per CDR3 protein. The data show 650,000 to 900,000 distinct CDR3 sequences, more than 45% seen once. The CDR3 spans 15 residues. Per the germline V gene, CDR1 is ENHRY and CDR2 is SYGVKD. Losses at the gene ends were 0 bases for V and 6 bases for J; bases not matched to a gene: 6. Sequencing input: blood. V is TRBV10-3 and J is TRBJ2-3; 7 nucleotides align to TRBD2. This TCR was recovered from a girl aged 10 to 17 with multiple sclerosis. The CDR3 region has the DNA TGTGCCATCAGTGAGTCGGGGGGGACTTGCGATACGCAGTATTTT. Its protein is CAISESGGTCDTQYF.